This T cell receptor (beta chain) comes out of a study of OX40 agonist ivuxolimab in advanced cancers. Overall study context: Mean age 60 years, range about 23 to 79; around 80% male. General observations from the study: At 0.1 to 3.0 mg/kg and by week 6, clonal expansion occurred in CD4+ and CD8+ blood T cells. In the expanded peripheral T cells, antigen specificity was never determined.

Assay used: immunoSEQ multiplex PCR; TCRdb lists only in-frame clones, some missing. The data hold around 72,000 clones, with approximately 80% observed a single time. With respect to this clone: Its antigen remains unknown.

CDR3 length equals 14 residues. J was trimmed by 5 bases and V by 4 bases; bases with no gene match: 6. Germline V gives CDR1 SGHTA, CDR2 FQGNSA. Patients with a history of autoimmune disease or on systemic immunosuppression were excluded. J is TRBJ2-3 and V is TRBV7-2, with 7 bases matching TRBD2. The receptor was derived from an adult with an advanced solid tumor such as melanoma, head and neck, liver or kidney cancer. This specimen consisted of CD4+ or CD8+ T cells sorted from blood, obtained in a trial of the OX40 agonist ivuxolimab. The CDR3 DNA reads as TGTGCCAGCAGCTCCATCCCGGGGGGAGATACGCAGTATTTT. Residues: CASSSIPGGDTQYF.